A single sample gave rise to the 12 T cell receptor beta chains below, sequenced in a study of T cell repertoires in cytomegalovirus infection. TCRdb passed the reads through MiXCR, listing each CDR3 protein once. The sample shows 400,000 to 550,000 distinct CDR3 sequences, 11% of them seen only once. The sequencing input was PBMCs. Every receptor here comes from a human donor in good health (CMV status not recorded). Some clones in this sample may be carry-over from other donors' samples.

This clonotype has a single count. This rearrangement joins TRBV19 to TRBJ2-1; D assignment may be TRBD1 or TRBD2 (6 bases each). V gave up 10 bases and J gave up 4 bases, with 29 bases separating them. The CDR3 covers 18 residues. The germline CDR1 and CDR2 sequences are LNHDA and SQIVND (reference sequence). CDR3 sequence: CAILFPSPGAREYNEQFF. The DNA of the CDR3 is TGTGCCATTCTTTTCCCGTCGCCGGGGGCTAGGGAATACAATGAGCAGTTCTTC.

The V gene is TRBV20-1, the J gene TRBJ2-1; D gene unclear. Trimming took 3 bases from V and 1 from J, leaving 7 bases between them. Germline CDR1 reads DFQATT; CDR2 reads SNEGSKA (reference sequence). This CDR3 region has 13 residues. CDR3 sequence reads: CSASRSSYNEQFF. CDR3 DNA: TGCAGTGCTAGTCGGAGTTCCTACAATGAGCAGTTCTTC.

This clonotype was counted ten times or more. Germline is not matched at one junction end, which may reflect a read error. The rearrangement joins TRBV19 to TRBJ1-2; D gene unclear. Germline CDR1 LNHDA, CDR2 SQIVND (reference sequence). The CDR3 totals 16 residues. The CDR3, as DNA: TGTGCCAGTAGTATACGGGATAACTTAGCTAACTATGGCTGCACCTTC. The encoded protein is CASSIRDNLANYGCTF.

This clonotype was observed many times. The CDR3, as DNA: TGTGCCAGCAGTTTAGGGTCGGGGGTTAGCAATCAGCCCCAGCATTTT. Protein: CASSLGSGVSNQPQHF. The chain joins TRBV12-3 or TRBV12-4 to TRBJ1-5; D might be TRBD1 (5 bases). The CDR3 has 16 residues. V was cut by 1 base and J by 0 bases, with 10 bases left in between.

In its sample, this clonotype was seen many times. The chain uses TRBV5-4 and TRBJ2-1; TRBD1 matches at 8 bases. Germline assignment: CDR1 SGHNT and CDR2 YYREEE (reference sequence). The ends lost 4 bases at V and 9 bases at J; junction bases unmatched: 6. The CDR3 is made up of 13 amino acids. The CDR3 is CASSGTGLSEQFF. CDR3 in DNA: TGTGCCAGCAGCGGGACAGGTTTGAGTGAGCAGTTCTTC.

This clonotype was seen many times. The genes are TRBV6-1 and TRBJ1-2; unclear D gene. V lost 5 bases, J lost 4 bases, and 11 bases lay in between. The CDR3 spans 13 residues. The germline gives CDR1 MNHNS, CDR2 SASEGT. The CDR3 DNA sequence: TGTGCCAGCAGTCAAGAGGAGGCCTATGGCTACACCTTC. This translates into CASSQEEAYGYTF.

The gene calls are TRBV5-6 and TRBJ1-1; a weak D match, TRBD1 (5 bases). The CDR3 runs 15 residues. The V and J ends lost 3 bases and 4 bases respectively, with 16 bases between them. Per germline, CDR1 SGHDT and CDR2 YYEEEE. CDR3 nucleotide sequence: TGTGCCAGCAGCTATGGGGCCCTCGGGGGCACTGAAGCTTTCTTT. It specifies CASSYGALGGTEAFF.

This clonotype was seen only a few times. The chain joins TRBV5-1 to TRBJ1-1; D call uncertain. Germline assignment: CDR1 SGHRS and CDR2 YFSETQ. Trimming stripped 6 bases from V and 4 bases from J, with 13 bases between. The CDR3 has 13 amino acids. CDR3 in amino acids: CASTGPKGTEAFF. CDR3 DNA: TGCGCCAGCACCGGTCCAAAAGGCACTGAAGCTTTCTTT.

V is TRBV5-4 and J is TRBJ2-1; 9 nucleotides align to TRBD2. The V and J ends lost 4 bases and 7 bases, in that order; junction bases with no gene match: 15. Germline V gene lookup returns CDR1 SGHNT and CDR2 YYREEE (reference sequence). There are 17 residues in the CDR3. Written as DNA, the CDR3 is TGTGCCAGCAGCCGGCGGGGTCTAGCGGGGCCCATTAATGAGCAGTTCTTC. Amino acids: CASSRRGLAGPINEQFF.

This rearrangement joins TRBV28 to TRBJ2-1; the D gene is possibly TRBD2 (8 bases). The V end lost 6 bases, the J end lost 7 bases, and 22 bases lay between the germline ends. The CDR3 has 16 amino acids. Germline V lookup: CDR1 MDHEN, CDR2 SYDVKM. The CDR3 spells CASSTTGGGTGNEQFF. The DNA for the CDR3 is TGTGCCAGCAGCACAACGGGAGGGGGCACGGGAAATGAGCAGTTCTTC.

The chain joins TRBV29-1 to TRBJ2-7, with D tentatively TRBD1 (7 bases). The V end was cut by 3 bases, the J end by 7 bases, with 13 bases between. The CDR3 totals 12 residues. Germline V gene sequence: CDR1 SQVTM, CDR2 ANQGSEA. The CDR3 nucleotides are TGCAGCGTTGACGCAGGGGGGAGGGAGCAGTACTTC. Residues: CSVDAGGREQYF.

This clonotype was detected many times. The V gene is TRBV28, the J gene TRBJ2-7, with 16 bases lining up with TRBD2. Germline lookup yields CDR1 MDHEN and CDR2 SYDVKM. The CDR3 runs 17 residues. V gave up 6 bases and J gave up 4 bases; unmatched junction bases: 9. The CDR3 loop is CASRGGTSGRALYEQYF. The CDR3 DNA reads as TGTGCCAGCAGGGGCGGGACTAGCGGGAGGGCCCTATACGAGCAGTACTTC.